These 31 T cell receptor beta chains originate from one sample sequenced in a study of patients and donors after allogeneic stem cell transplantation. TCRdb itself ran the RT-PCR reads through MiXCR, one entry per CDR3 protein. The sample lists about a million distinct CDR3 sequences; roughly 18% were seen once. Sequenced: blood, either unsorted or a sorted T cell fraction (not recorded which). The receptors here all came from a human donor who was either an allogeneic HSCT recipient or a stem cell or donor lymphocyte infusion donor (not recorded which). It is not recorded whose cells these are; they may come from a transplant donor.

The DNA for the CDR3 is TGTGCCAGCAGCCAAGTCGGCAGATTACGCACAGATACGCAGTATTTT. Its translation: CASSQVGRLRTDTQYF. This sequence joins TRBV14 and TRBJ2-3; the D is unclear. The CDR3 contains 16 residues. Germline V CDR1 and CDR2: SGHDN, FVKESK. V was pared by 1 base and J by 1 base, with 12 bases between. Variable domain in full (rest from reference TRBV14 and TRBJ2-3): EAGVTQFPSHSVIEKGQTVTLRCDPISGHDNLYWYRRVMGKEIKFLLHFVKESKQDESGMPNNRFLAERTGGTYSTLKVQPAELEDSGVYFCASSQVGRLRTDTQYFGPGTRLTVL.

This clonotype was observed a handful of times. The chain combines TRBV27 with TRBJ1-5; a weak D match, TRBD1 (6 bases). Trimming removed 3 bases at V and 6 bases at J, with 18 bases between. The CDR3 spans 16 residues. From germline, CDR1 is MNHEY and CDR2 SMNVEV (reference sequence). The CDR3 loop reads CASSFTRPGASQPQHF. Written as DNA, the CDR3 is TGTGCCAGCAGTTTCACTCGGCCAGGGGCAAGTCAGCCCCAGCATTTT.

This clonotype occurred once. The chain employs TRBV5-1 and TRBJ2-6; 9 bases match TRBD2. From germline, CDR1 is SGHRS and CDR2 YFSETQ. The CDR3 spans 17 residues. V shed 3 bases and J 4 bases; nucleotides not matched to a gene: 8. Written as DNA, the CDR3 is TGCGCCAGCAGCTCGGGACTAGCCACGGGAGGGGCCAACGTCCTGACTTTC. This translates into CASSSGLATGGANVLTF.

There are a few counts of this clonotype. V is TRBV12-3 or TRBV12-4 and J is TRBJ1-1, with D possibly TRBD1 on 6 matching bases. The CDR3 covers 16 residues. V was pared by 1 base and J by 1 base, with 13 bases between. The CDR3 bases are TGTGCCAGCAGTTTAGGGCAGGGGAAGGAGAACACTGAAGCTTTCTTT. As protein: CASSLGQGKENTEAFF.

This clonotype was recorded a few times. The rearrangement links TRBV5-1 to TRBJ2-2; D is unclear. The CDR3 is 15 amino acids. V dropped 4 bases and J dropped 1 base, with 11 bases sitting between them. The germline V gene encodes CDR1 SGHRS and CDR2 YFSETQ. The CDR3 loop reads CASSNSRKNTGELFF. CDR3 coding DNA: TGCGCCAGCAGCAACTCTAGAAAGAACACCGGGGAGCTGTTTTTT.

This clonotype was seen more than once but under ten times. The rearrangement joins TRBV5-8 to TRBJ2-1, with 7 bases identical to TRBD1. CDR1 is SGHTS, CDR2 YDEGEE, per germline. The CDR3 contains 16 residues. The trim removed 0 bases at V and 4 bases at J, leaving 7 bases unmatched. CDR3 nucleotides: TGTGCCAGCAGCTTGGAGACAGGGCCCGATTACAATGAGCAGTTCTTC. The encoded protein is CASSLETGPDYNEQFF. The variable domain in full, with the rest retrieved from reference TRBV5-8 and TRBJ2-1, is EAGVTQSPTHLIKTRGQQATLRCSPISGHTSVYWYQQALGLGLQFLLWYDEGEERNRGNFPPRFSGRQFPNYSSELNVNALELEDSALYLCASSLETGPDYNEQFFGPGTRLTVL.

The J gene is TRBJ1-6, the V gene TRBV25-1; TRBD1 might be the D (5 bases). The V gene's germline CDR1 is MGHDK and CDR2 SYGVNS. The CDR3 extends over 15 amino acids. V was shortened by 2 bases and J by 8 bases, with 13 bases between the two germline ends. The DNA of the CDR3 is TGTGCCAGCAGTGAACCTCGAGGGGTCGATTCACCCCTCCACTTT. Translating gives CASSEPRGVDSPLHF.

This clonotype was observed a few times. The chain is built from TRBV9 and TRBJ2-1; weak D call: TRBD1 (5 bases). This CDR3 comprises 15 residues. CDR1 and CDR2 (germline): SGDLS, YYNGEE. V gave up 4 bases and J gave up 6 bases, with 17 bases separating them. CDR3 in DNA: TGTGCCAGCAGCCCGGACAATCCTAAGCGCAATGAGCAGTTCTTC. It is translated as CASSPDNPKRNEQFF.

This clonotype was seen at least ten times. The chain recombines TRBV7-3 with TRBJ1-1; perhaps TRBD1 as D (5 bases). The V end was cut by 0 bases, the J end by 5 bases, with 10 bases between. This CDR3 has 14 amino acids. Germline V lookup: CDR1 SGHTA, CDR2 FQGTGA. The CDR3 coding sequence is TGTGCCAGCAGCTTAACGGGGGTCGTGACTGAAGCTTTCTTT. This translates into CASSLTGVVTEAFF.

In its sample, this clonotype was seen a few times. Here the CDR3 reads CSASFGPGGGYGYTF. The CDR3, as DNA: TGCAGTGCTTCCTTTGGGCCAGGGGGCGGCTATGGCTACACCTTC. V gene TRBV20-1 combines with J gene TRBJ1-2; 8 bases are shared with TRBD1. CDR3 size: 15 residues. With 5 bases clipped from V and 4 bases from J, the junction kept 12 bases outside the gene matches. Germline-derived CDR1 and CDR2 are DFQATT and SNEGSKA (reference sequence).

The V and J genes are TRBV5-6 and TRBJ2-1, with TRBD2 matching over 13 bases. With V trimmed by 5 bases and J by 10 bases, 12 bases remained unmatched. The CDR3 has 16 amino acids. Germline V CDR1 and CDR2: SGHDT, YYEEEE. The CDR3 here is CASRLGLAGALGEQFF. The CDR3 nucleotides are TGTGCCAGCAGGCTCGGACTAGCGGGGGCCTTGGGGGAGCAGTTCTTC.

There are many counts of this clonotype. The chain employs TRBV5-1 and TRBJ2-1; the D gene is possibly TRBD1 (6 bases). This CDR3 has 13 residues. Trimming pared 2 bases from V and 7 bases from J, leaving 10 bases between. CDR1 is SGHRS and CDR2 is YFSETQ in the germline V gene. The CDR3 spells CASSLQGGNEQFF. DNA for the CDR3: TGCGCCAGCAGCTTACAGGGCGGTAATGAGCAGTTCTTC.

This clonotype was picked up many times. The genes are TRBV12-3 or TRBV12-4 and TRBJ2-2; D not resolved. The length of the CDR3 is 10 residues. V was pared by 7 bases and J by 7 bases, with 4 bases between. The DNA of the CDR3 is TGTGCCAGCAAGGGCGGGGAGCTGTTTTTT. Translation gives CASKGGELFF.

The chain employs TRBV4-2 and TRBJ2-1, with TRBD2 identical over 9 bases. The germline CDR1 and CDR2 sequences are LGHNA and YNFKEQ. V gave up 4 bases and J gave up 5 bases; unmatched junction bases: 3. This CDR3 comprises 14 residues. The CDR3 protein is CASSRAGGNNEQFF. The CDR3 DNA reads TGTGCCAGCAGCCGGGCGGGAGGGAACAATGAGCAGTTCTTC.

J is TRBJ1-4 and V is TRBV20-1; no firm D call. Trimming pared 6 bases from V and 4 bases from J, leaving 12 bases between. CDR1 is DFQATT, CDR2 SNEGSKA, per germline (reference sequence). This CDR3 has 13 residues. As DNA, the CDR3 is TGCAGTGCCATGGGAGGAATTAATGAAAAACTGTTTTTT. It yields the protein CSAMGGINEKLFF.

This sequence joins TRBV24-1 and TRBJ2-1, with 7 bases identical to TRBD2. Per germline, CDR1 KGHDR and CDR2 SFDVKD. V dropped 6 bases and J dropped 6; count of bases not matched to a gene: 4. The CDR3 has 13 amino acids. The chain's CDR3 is CATSSTSSNEQFF. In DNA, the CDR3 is TGTGCCACCAGTTCGACTAGCAGCAATGAGCAGTTCTTC.

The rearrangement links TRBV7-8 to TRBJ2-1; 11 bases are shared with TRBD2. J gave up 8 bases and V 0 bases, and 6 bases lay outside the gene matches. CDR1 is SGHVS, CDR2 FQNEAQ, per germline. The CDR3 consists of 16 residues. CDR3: CASSLAIAGGPYEQFF. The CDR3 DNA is TGTGCCAGCAGCTTAGCGATAGCGGGGGGGCCATATGAGCAGTTCTTC.

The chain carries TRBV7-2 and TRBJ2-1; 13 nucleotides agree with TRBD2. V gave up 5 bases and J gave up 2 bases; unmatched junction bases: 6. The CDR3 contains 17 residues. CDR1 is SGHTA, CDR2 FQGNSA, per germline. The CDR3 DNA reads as TGTGCCAGCAGCACGACTAGCGGGGGGACACCCTACAATGAGCAGTTCTTC. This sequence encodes CASSTTSGGTPYNEQFF.

CDR3 nucleotide sequence: TGTGCCAGCAGCCACGGGGGGACTAGCGGGAGCCGCACCGGGGAGCTGTTTTTT. This encodes CASSHGGTSGSRTGELFF. This rearrangement joins TRBV6-1 to TRBJ2-2; 14 nucleotides line up with TRBD2. V was pared by 6 bases and J by 4 bases, with 10 bases of the junction left unmatched. CDR3 length equals 18 residues. CDR1 and CDR2 (germline): MNHNS, SASEGT.

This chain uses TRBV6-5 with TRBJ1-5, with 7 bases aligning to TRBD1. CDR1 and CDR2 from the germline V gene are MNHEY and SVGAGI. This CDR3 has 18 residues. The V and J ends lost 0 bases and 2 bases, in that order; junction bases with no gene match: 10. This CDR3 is CASSYSRRGPGGNQPQHF. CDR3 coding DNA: TGTGCCAGCAGTTACTCGAGGAGGGGGCCAGGGGGCAATCAGCCCCAGCATTTT.

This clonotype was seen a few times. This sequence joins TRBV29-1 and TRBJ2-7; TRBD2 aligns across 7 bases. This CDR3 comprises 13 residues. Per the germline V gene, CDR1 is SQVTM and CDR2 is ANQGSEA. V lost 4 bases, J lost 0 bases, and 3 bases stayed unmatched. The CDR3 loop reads CSVGGGSSYEQYF. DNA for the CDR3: TGCAGCGTTGGGGGCGGGAGCTCCTACGAGCAGTACTTC.

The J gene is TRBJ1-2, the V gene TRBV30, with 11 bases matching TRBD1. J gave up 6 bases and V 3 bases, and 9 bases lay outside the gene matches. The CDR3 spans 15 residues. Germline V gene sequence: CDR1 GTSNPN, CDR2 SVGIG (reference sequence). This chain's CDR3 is CAWRLGTGGGDGYTF. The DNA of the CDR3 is TGTGCCTGGAGACTAGGGACAGGGGGAGGGGATGGCTACACCTTC.

CDR3 nucleotide sequence: TGTGCCAGCTCACCAGGGGACAGGGGGGAAGCTTTCTTT. This sequence encodes CASSPGDRGEAFF. The gene calls are TRBV18 and TRBJ1-1; 11 bases align to TRBD1. Trimming cost V 2 bases and J 8 bases; bases outside gene matches: 1. Germline V gene lookup returns CDR1 KGHSH and CDR2 LQKENI. The CDR3 runs 13 residues.

CDR3 loop: CASSPRTTLNYGYTF. In nucleotides, the CDR3 is TGTGCCAGCAGCCCGCGGACCACGTTAAACTATGGCTACACCTTC. The V and J genes are TRBV4-2 and TRBJ1-2, with D uncertain. The ends were cut back, 4 bases at V and 2 bases at J, with 14 bases in the middle. The CDR3 sequence is 15 residues long. The V gene's germline CDR1 is LGHNA and CDR2 YNFKEQ.

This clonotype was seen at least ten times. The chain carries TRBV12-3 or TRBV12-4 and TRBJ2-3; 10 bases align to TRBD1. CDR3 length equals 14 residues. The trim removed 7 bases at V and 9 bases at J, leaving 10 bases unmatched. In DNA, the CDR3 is TGTGCCAGCAAACTCTTGAAGGGACAGGGGACGCAGTATTTT. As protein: CASKLLKGQGTQYF.

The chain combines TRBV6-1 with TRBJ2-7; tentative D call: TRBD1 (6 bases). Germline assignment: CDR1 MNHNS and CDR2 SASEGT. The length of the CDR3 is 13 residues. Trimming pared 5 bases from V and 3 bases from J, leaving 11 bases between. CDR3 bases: TGTGCCAGCAGTCGGACAGTTGACTACGAGCAGTACTTC. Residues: CASSRTVDYEQYF.

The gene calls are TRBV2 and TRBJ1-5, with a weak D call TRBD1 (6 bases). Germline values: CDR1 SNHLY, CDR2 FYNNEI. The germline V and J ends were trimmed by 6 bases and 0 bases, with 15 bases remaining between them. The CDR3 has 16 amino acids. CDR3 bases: TGTGCCAGCAGCCAAGAGGCAGGGGATAGCAATCAGCCCCAGCATTTT. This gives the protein CASSQEAGDSNQPQHF. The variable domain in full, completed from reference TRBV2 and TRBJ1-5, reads EPEVTQTPSHQVTQMGQEVILRCVPISNHLYFYWYRQILGQKVEFLVSFYNNEISEKSEIFDDQFSVERPDGSNFTLKIRSTKLEDSAMYFCASSQEAGDSNQPQHFGDGTRLSIL.

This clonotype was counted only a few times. The CDR3: CASSSSGPQYF. CDR3 bases: TGTGCCAGCAGCTCATCAGGGCCCCAGTACTTC. The V call is TRBV5-6, the J call TRBJ2-5, with D possibly TRBD1 on 5 matching bases. CDR3 length equals 11 residues. The germline V gene encodes CDR1 SGHDT and CDR2 YYEEEE. V was pared by 3 bases and J by 9 bases, with 9 bases between.

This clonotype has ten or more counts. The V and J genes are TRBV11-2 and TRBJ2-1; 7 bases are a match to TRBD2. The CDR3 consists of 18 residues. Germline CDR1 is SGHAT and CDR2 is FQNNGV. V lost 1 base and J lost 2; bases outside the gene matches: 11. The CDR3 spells CASSLGVEGGLPYNEQFF. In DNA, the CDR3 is TGTGCCAGCAGCTTAGGGGTGGAGGGAGGGCTGCCCTACAATGAGCAGTTCTTC.

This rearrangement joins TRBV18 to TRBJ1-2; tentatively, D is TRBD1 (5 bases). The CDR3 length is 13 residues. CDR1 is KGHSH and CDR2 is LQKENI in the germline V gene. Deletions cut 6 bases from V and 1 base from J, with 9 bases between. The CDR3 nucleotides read TGTGCCAGCTCGACAGCGGATAACTATGGCTACACCTTC. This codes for CASSTADNYGYTF.

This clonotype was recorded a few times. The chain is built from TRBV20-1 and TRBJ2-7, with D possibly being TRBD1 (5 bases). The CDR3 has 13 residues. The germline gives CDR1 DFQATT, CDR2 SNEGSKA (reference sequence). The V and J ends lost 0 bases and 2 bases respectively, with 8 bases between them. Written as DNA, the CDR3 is TGCAGTGCTAGAGATCAGGGTACCTACGAGCAGTACTTC. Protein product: CSARDQGTYEQYF.